This is a list of T cell receptor beta chains from one sample in a study of T cell clones after liver transplantation. Assay: immunoSEQ multiplex PCR; the TCRdb copy retains only in-frame clones and omits some. The table has some 40,000 clones, roughly 86% seen once. The sequencing here drew on CD4+ T cells from blood, taken 24 months after liver transplant. The receptors stem from a human patient who received a liver transplant. Some of these T cells may belong to the graft donor. The CDR3 runs from the conserved cysteine through the conserved F or W. A D gene is named only where the DNA matches it firmly. Where a row states a size, it is once, few, many or the class of an expanded clone; other rows omit it.

13 NA TRBJ1-2 NA TRBV6-5 CASRSTANYGYTF TGTGCCAGCCGGTCTACAGCTAACTATGGCTACACCTTC
14 NA TRBJ2-2 few TRBV19 CASSVYTNTGELFF TGTGCCAGTAGTGTGTATACAAACACCGGGGAGCTGTTTTTT
15 NA TRBJ1-2 NA TRBV18 CASSPGGWDLYGYTF TGTGCCAGCTCACCAGGGGGATGGGACCTCTATGGCTACACCTTC
15 NA TRBJ2-1 NA TRBV29-1 CSSTWSGSAGNEQFF TGCAGCTCTACATGGTCCGGGAGTGCCGGTAATGAGCAGTTCTTC
15 TRBD1 TRBJ1-1 NA TRBV7-2 CASSIGGTGGTEAFF TGTGCCAGCAGCATAGGCGGGACAGGGGGAACTGAAGCTTTCTTT
14 TRBD2 TRBJ2-7 NA TRBV7-2 CASSSGAGGREQYF TGTGCCAGCAGCTCAGGGGCGGGAGGTCGGGAGCAGTACTTC
12 NA TRBJ1-1 NA TRBV30 CAWSVRGREAFF TGTGCCTGGAGTGTACGTGGCCGGGAGGCTTTCTTT
11 NA TRBJ1-2 NA TRBV29-1 CSVAEGSSYTF TGCAGCGTTGCTGAGGGGTCTAGCTACACCTTC
14 TRBD1 TRBJ1-3 NA TRBV2 CASLPQGERNTIYF TGTGCCAGTCTACCTCAGGGGGAACGAAACACCATATATTTT
14 TRBD1 TRBJ1-1 NA TRBV5-8 CASSLERTGIEAFF TGTGCCAGCAGCTTGGAGAGGACAGGGATCGAAGCTTTCTTT
15 NA TRBJ1-1 NA TRBV7-9 CASSSRSVMNTEAFF TGTGCCAGCAGCTCCCGCAGTGTCATGAACACTGAAGCTTTCTTT
15 NA TRBJ1-4 once TRBV4-1 CASSQRERGNEKLFF TGCGCCAGCAGCCAGAGGGAGCGGGGGAATGAAAAACTGTTTTTT
11 NA TRBJ2-7 NA TRBV6-1 CASMETTTQYF TGTGCCAGCATGGAGACAACCACGCAGTACTTC
11 NA TRBJ1-5 NA TRBV6-1 CASKSDQPQHF TGTGCCAGCAAGTCGGATCAGCCCCAGCATTTT
14 NA TRBJ2-7 NA TRBV5-5 CASSLQGWTYEQYF TGTGCCAGCAGCTTACAGGGTTGGACCTACGAGCAGTACTTC
15 NA TRBJ1-5 NA TRBV18 CASSPQGQGTQPQHF TGTGCCAGCTCACCACAGGGGCAAGGCACCCAGCCCCAGCATTTT
12 NA TRBJ2-7 once TRBV28 CASRGQIYEQYF TGTGCCAGCAGAGGACAGATCTACGAGCAGTACTTC
13 NA TRBJ2-1 NA TRBV7-3 CASSEQGVGEQFF TGTGCCAGCAGCGAACAGGGAGTTGGCGAGCAGTTCTTC
16 TRBD2 TRBJ2-3 NA TRBV7-9 CASSTGTSGRSDTQYF TGTGCCAGCAGCACCGGGACTAGCGGGAGGTCAGATACGCAGTATTTT
15 TRBD2 TRBJ2-3 NA TRBV27 CASTGWGGFSDTQYF TGTGCCAGTACGGGGTGGGGGGGGTTTTCGGATACGCAGTATTTT
15 NA TRBJ2-2 NA TRBV9 CASSLHGRDTGELFF TGTGCCAGCAGCCTACATGGGAGAGACACCGGGGAGCTGTTTTTT
16 NA TRBJ2-7 NA TRBV11-2 CASSLGREALYYEQYF TGTGCCAGCAGCTTAGGCAGGGAGGCCCTCTACTACGAGCAGTACTTC
15 TRBD1 TRBJ1-1 NA TRBV5-1 CASSWGTGMNTEAFF TGCGCCAGCAGCTGGGGGACAGGCATGAACACTGAAGCTTTCTTT
14 NA TRBJ1-1 NA TRBV5-3 CARNPPPGFTEAFF TGTGCCAGAAACCCCCCCCCGGGGTTCACTGAAGCTTTCTTT
13 NA TRBJ2-7 NA TRBV30 CASQRRDNYEQYF TGTGCCTCGCAAAGAAGAGATAACTACGAGCAGTACTTC
15 NA TRBJ1-3 NA TRBV5-1 CASSLDGRSGNTIYF TGCGCCAGCAGCTTGGATGGTAGGTCTGGAAACACCATATATTTT
14 NA TRBJ1-4 NA TRBV14 CASSQDLINEKLFF TGTGCCAGCAGCCAAGATTTGATTAATGAAAAACTGTTTTTT
15 NA TRBJ2-3 NA TRBV28 CASSPSGLGRDTQYF TGTGCCAGCAGTCCCTCTGGATTGGGTAGAGATACGCAGTATTTT
17 TRBD2 TRBJ2-7 NA TRBV27 CASSLRGTSGIPYEQYF TGTGCCAGCAGTTTACGGGGGACTAGCGGAATTCCCTACGAGCAGTACTTC
15 NA TRBJ2-1 NA TRBV7-2 CASSFYRITSNEQFF TGTGCCAGCAGCTTCTATAGGATAACCTCCAATGAGCAGTTCTTC
20 NA TRBJ2-1 NA TRBV21-1 CASTQEGTGGLAGEDNEQFF TGTGCCAGCACCCAAGAGGGGACAGGGGGCCTAGCGGGAGAGGACAATGAGCAGTTCTTC
14 NA TRBJ2-6 NA TRBV5-1 CASNTKAGANVLTF TGCGCCAGCAACACTAAAGCTGGGGCCAACGTCCTGACTTTC
15 TRBD2 TRBJ2-7 NA TRBV5-1 CASSLVAGVSYEQYF TGCGCCAGCAGCTTGGTAGCGGGAGTATCCTACGAGCAGTACTTC
14 TRBD1 TRBJ2-2 NA TRBV27 CASRLGQPTGELFF TGTGCCAGTCGACTGGGACAGCCCACCGGGGAGCTGTTTTTT
15 NA TRBJ2-5 NA TRBV5-5 CASSLLGRGGETQYF TGTGCCAGCAGCTTGCTCGGCCGAGGGGGAGAGACCCAGTACTTC
16 NA TRBJ2-1 NA TRBV11-2 CASSLGGPTPYNEQFF TGTGCCAGCAGCTTGGGGGGCCCTACGCCCTACAATGAGCAGTTCTTC
16 TRBD1 TRBJ2-2 NA TRBV5-1 CASSLGQGQSAGELFF TGCGCCAGCAGCTTGGGACAGGGGCAGTCGGCCGGGGAGCTGTTTTTT
16 TRBD1 TRBJ2-5 NA TRBV5-4 CASRDRTGGVLETQYF TGTGCCAGCAGGGATCGGACAGGGGGCGTGCTTGAGACCCAGTACTTC
14 NA TRBJ2-1 NA TRBV28 CASTFERGMGEQFF TGTGCCAGCACATTCGAAAGGGGCATGGGGGAGCAGTTCTTC
14 NA TRBJ1-1 NA TRBV25-1 CASSESWLNTEAFF TGTGCCAGCAGTGAATCGTGGTTGAACACTGAAGCTTTCTTT
15 NA TRBJ2-2 NA TRBV5-4 CASSLGTSNTGELFF TGTGCCAGCAGCCTTGGGACATCGAACACCGGGGAGCTGTTTTTT
13 NA TRBJ1-5 NA TRBV6-6 CASSWGSNQPQHF TGTGCCAGCAGTTGGGGGAGCAATCAGCCCCAGCATTTT
14 NA TRBJ2-1 NA TRBV5-1 CATANGESYNEQFF TGCGCCACCGCCAACGGGGAATCCTACAATGAGCAGTTCTTC
15 TRBD2 TRBJ2-1 NA TRBV7-9 CASSRGSGSRSEQFF TGTGCCAGCAGCCGGGGGAGCGGGAGTCGGAGTGAGCAGTTCTTC
15 TRBD1 TRBJ1-5 few TRBV19 CASTTGTGFESPQHF TGTGCCAGTACCACCGGGACAGGGTTTGAGTCGCCCCAGCATTTT
18 TRBD2 TRBJ2-7 NA TRBV4-2 CASSQGGSGGRGSYEQYF TGTGCCAGCAGCCAAGGTGGAAGCGGGGGGCGGGGCTCCTACGAGCAGTACTTC
15 NA TRBJ1-4 NA TRBV7-2 CASSSNRGLNEKLFF TGTGCCAGCAGCTCCAACCGGGGTCTTAATGAAAAACTGTTTTTT
11 NA TRBJ1-1 few TRBV20-1 CSLRWETEAFF TGCAGTCTTAGGTGGGAAACTGAAGCTTTCTTT
13 TRBD1 TRBJ1-5 NA TRBV2 CASSRTGNQPQHF TGTGCCAGTTCCCGGACAGGTAATCAGCCCCAGCATTTT
14 NA TRBJ1-5 NA TRBV6-5 CASSGWGADQPQHF TGTGCCAGCAGTGGGTGGGGGGCTGATCAGCCCCAGCATTTT
14 TRBD2 TRBJ2-3 NA TRBV7-2 CASSPGGPTDTQYF TGTGCCAGCAGCCCGGGGGGACCCACAGATACGCAGTATTTT
17 NA TRBJ2-3 NA TRBV5-1 CASSLDGRGGSTDTQYF TGCGCCAGCAGCTTGGACGGTAGGGGCGGTAGCACAGATACGCAGTATTTT
13 NA TRBJ2-3 NA TRBV28 CASSLSGADTQYF TGTGCCAGCAGTTTATCAGGGGCAGATACGCAGTATTTT
17 NA TRBJ2-7 once TRBV7-7 CASSLCVPPTGYYEQYF TGTGCCAGCAGCTTATGCGTCCCTCCGACAGGATACTACGAGCAGTACTTC
16 TRBD1 TRBJ2-7 NA TRBV18 CASSPRRDRASYEQYF TGTGCCAGCTCACCAAGGAGGGACAGGGCCTCCTACGAGCAGTACTTC
14 NA TRBJ2-3 NA TRBV4-2 CASSHRLDGDTQYF TGTGCCAGCAGCCACCGCCTTGACGGGGATACGCAGTATTTT